Listed here are 28 T cell receptor beta chains from one sample, sequenced in a study of beta chain features in type 1 diabetes listed by TCRdb under 2018. The method was the immunoSEQ multiplex PCR assay. The High Capacity cDNA Reverse Transcription Kit was used to reverse transcribe all of the isolated RNA, meaning that expressed TCRB transcripts were what got sequenced. Drawn from immuneACCESS, this table holds only the in-frame rearrangements with V and J called that TCRdb kept. Clones are partly lost; checked studies trace under half to an unresolved V gene and leave the rest unexplained. Counted in this sample were approximately 470,000 clones; approximately 31% of them appeared once. 0.065% of the sample lies in the top ten. Material: naive CD4+ T cells from blood. Taken with the paper, the label for cell subset or site translates to: true naive CD4+ T cells. Receptors were obtained from a man between 18 and 29 years old in good health.

The chain is built from TRBV5-1 and TRBJ2-2; 9 nucleotides align to TRBD1. Looked up from germline, CDR1 is SGHRS and CDR2 is YFSETQ. This CDR3 is built from 16 residues. The V segment lost 4 bases and the J segment 5 bases; nucleotides outside the gene matches: 9. The CDR3 is CASSAGTGIRTGELFF. CDR3 coding DNA: TGCGCCAGCAGCGCCGGGACAGGGATACGGACCGGGGAGCTGTTTTTT. Combining the CDR3 with reference TRBV5-1 and TRBJ2-2 gives the whole variable domain KAGVTQTPRYLIKTRGQQVTLSCSPISGHRSVSWYQQTPGQGLQFLFEYFSETQRNKGNFPGRFSGRQFSNSRSEMNVSTLELGDSALYLCASSAGTGIRTGELFFGEGSRLTVL.

This clone has just a few counts. Other DNA sequences in the same sample also yield this CDR3. The V gene is TRBV27, the J gene TRBJ2-3; D gene uncertain. The CDR3 covers 11 residues. Trimming took off 2 bases at V and 5 bases at J, with 2 bases between the two ends. Germline loops: CDR1 MNHEY, CDR2 SMNVEV (reference sequence). The CDR3 loop reads CASSLGDTQYF. As DNA, the CDR3 is TGTGCCAGCAGTTTAGGAGATACGCAGTATTTT.

The chain links TRBV15 to TRBJ1-1; a weak D match, TRBD1 (5 bases). The CDR3 extends over 16 amino acids. Trimming left V 1 base short and J 1 base short, with 13 bases between. Germline CDR1 LNHNV, CDR2 YYDKDF (reference sequence). The CDR3 reads CATSRAWGVENTEAFF. The CDR3 nucleotides are TGTGCCACCAGCAGAGCTTGGGGGGTGGAGAACACTGAAGCTTTCTTT.

This clone was seen a handful of times. The chain joins TRBV30 to TRBJ2-7; possible D gene TRBD1, 6 bases. This CDR3 contains 15 residues. The V and J ends lost 2 bases and 5 bases respectively, with 19 bases between them. Germline V gene data show CDR1 as GTSNPN and CDR2 as SVGIG (reference sequence). The DNA for the CDR3 is TGTGCCTGGAGTCCAATCGGGACATCGGGGAACGAGCAGTACTTC. It specifies CAWSPIGTSGNEQYF. The full variable domain, rest sourced from reference TRBV30 and TRBJ2-7, is SQTIHQWPATLVQPVGSPLSLECTVEGTSNPNLYWYRQAAGRGLQLLFYSVGIGQISSEVPQNLSASRPQDRQFILSSKKLLLSDSGFYLCAWSPIGTSGNEQYFGPGTRLTVT.

The CDR3 region is CASSLEFSRSYEQYF. CDR3 coding DNA: TGTGCCAGCAGCTTAGAGTTTAGCAGATCCTACGAGCAGTACTTC. This chain joins TRBV7-2 and TRBJ2-7; D is ambiguous. Germline V lookup: CDR1 SGHTA, CDR2 FQGNSA. V was pared by 1 base and J by 1 base, with 11 bases between. There are 15 residues in the CDR3.

The chain links TRBV7-8 to TRBJ2-3, with D unresolved. CDR1 is SGHVS and CDR2 is FQNEAQ in the germline V gene. The CDR3 extends over 14 amino acids. V was pared by 7 bases and J by 0 bases, with 11 bases between. CDR3 region: CASTPVRSTDTQYF. The CDR3 DNA follows: TGTGCCAGCACCCCCGTCCGGAGCACAGATACGCAGTATTTT.

The gene calls are TRBV29-1 and TRBJ1-1, with D unclear. V was cut by 3 bases and J by 3 bases, with 14 bases left in between. CDR1 is SQVTM and CDR2 is ANQGSEA in the germline V gene. The CDR3 consists of 14 residues. The CDR3, as DNA: TGCAGCGTTGATTCGGCTCCCGGGGACACTGAAGCTTTCTTT. Translated, it gives CSVDSAPGDTEAFF.

Concerning this clone: It may be a read error: a sequence one base away is much more abundant. The chain joins TRBV4-2 to TRBJ2-1; D gene ambiguous. Looked up from germline, CDR1 is LGHNA and CDR2 is YNFKEQ. The length of the CDR3 is 11 residues. V was cut by 6 bases and J by 4 bases, with 4 bases left in between. Here the CDR3 DNA reads TGTGCCAGCAGTCAGTACAATGAGCAGTTCTTC. It encodes CASSQYNEQFF.

The chain has TRBV7-2 and TRBJ2-1, with D uncertain. V dropped 5 bases and J dropped 7 bases, with 12 bases sitting between them. The CDR3 totals 13 residues. From germline, CDR1 is SGHTA and CDR2 FQGNSA. The CDR3 DNA sequence: TGTGCCAGCAGCGAAGTGGTCGGAAATGAGCAGTTCTTC. It specifies CASSEVVGNEQFF.

The gene calls are TRBV7-9 and TRBJ2-5, with no clear D. Germline V gene lookup returns CDR1 SEHNR and CDR2 FQNEAQ (reference sequence). The CDR3 runs to 11 residues. Trimming took off 6 bases at V and 5 bases at J, with 7 bases between the two ends. The CDR3 region is CASRGGETQYF. In nucleotides, the CDR3 is TGTGCCAGCAGGGGTGGTGAGACCCAGTACTTC.

This rearrangement joins TRBV30 to TRBJ2-2; TRBD1 matches at 7 bases. The CDR3 is made up of 14 amino acids. Germline lookup yields CDR1 GTSNPN and CDR2 SVGIG (reference sequence). V shed 5 bases, J shed 6 bases, and the junction held 9 bases outside the gene matches. Here the CDR3 reads CAWSLGGYSGELFF. CDR3 nucleotide sequence: TGTGCCTGGTCCCTAGGGGGCTATTCCGGGGAGCTGTTTTTT. Full variable domain (missing parts from reference TRBV30 and TRBJ2-2): SQTIHQWPATLVQPVGSPLSLECTVEGTSNPNLYWYRQAAGRGLQLLFYSVGIGQISSEVPQNLSASRPQDRQFILSSKKLLLSDSGFYLCAWSLGGYSGELFFGEGSRLTVL.

J is TRBJ2-3 and V is TRBV7-2; D uncertain. The CDR3 runs 14 residues. Germline V gene sequence: CDR1 SGHTA, CDR2 FQGNSA. Trimming shortened V by 1 base and J by 5 bases, and 10 bases separated the two germline ends. CDR3 bases: TGTGCCAGCAGCTTAGGGTCAATGGGAGATACGCAGTATTTT. Encoded protein: CASSLGSMGDTQYF.

This chain uses TRBV27 with TRBJ2-7; possibly TRBD1 for D (6 bases). CDR1 is MNHEY and CDR2 is SMNVEV in the germline V gene (reference sequence). The CDR3 has 13 amino acids. V lost 2 bases to trimming and J lost 9 bases, with 14 bases between them. The CDR3 here is CASSLVGTNPQYF. CDR3 bases: TGTGCCAGCAGTTTAGTCGGGACAAATCCGCAGTACTTC.

The rearrangement joins TRBV7-2 to TRBJ2-3; 14 bases match TRBD2. Germline assignment: CDR1 SGHTA and CDR2 FQGNSA. The CDR3 sequence is 18 residues long. V lost 4 bases and J lost 0; bases outside the gene matches: 6. The CDR3 region is CASSYGTSGSTSTDTQYF. The DNA of the CDR3 is TGTGCCAGCAGCTACGGGACTAGCGGGAGTACTAGCACAGATACGCAGTATTTT.

The CDR3 DNA sequence: TGTGCCAGCACTCCTAGAGGGGTCGGGTACAATGAGCAGTTCTTC. Translation gives CASTPRGVGYNEQFF. The V and J genes are TRBV6-5 and TRBJ2-1; possibly TRBD1 or TRBD2 for D (5 bases each). CDR1 is MNHEY, CDR2 SVGAGI, per germline. The CDR3 is made up of 15 amino acids. The ends were cut back, 7 bases at V and 4 bases at J, with 17 bases in the middle.

This clone was seen a handful of times. The V and J genes are TRBV29-1 and TRBJ2-5; the match to TRBD1 covers 7 bases. This CDR3 contains 15 residues. The V segment lost 4 bases and the J segment 4 bases; nucleotides outside the gene matches: 12. CDR1 and CDR2 (germline): SQVTM, ANQGSEA. The CDR3 bases are TGCAGCGTTGGCCCTGGACAGGAGTCCCGAGAGACCCAGTACTTC. Translation: CSVGPGQESRETQYF.

This clone was seen only a few times. The rearrangement joins TRBV7-2 to TRBJ2-5, with D possibly matching TRBD1 (6 bases). This CDR3 comprises 14 residues. CDR1 SGHTA and CDR2 FQGNSA come from the germline V gene. Trimming left V 1 base short and J 6 bases short, with 12 bases between. The CDR3, as DNA: TGTGCCAGCAGCTTAGTGGGGGCGTCGCAGACCCAGTACTTC. It yields the protein CASSLVGASQTQYF.

The chain uses TRBV7-2 and TRBJ2-3, with 13 bases fitting TRBD2. The CDR3 has 17 residues. The V gene end was trimmed by 6 bases and the J gene end by 0 bases; junction bases not matched to a gene: 6. Germline loops: CDR1 SGHTA, CDR2 FQGNSA. CDR3 DNA: TGTGCCAGCAGTCGCAGACTAGCGGGGGGTAGCACAGATACGCAGTATTTT. Translation: CASSRRLAGGSTDTQYF.

V is TRBV1 and J is TRBJ2-3; the listed D gene, TRBD2, was not tested against the DNA. TRBV1 is reported as a pseudogene. The CDR3 has 15 residues. The CDR3 reads CTSSTTRCCTDTQYF. The CDR3 nucleotides are TGCACCAGCAGCACTACCCGCTGTTGCACAGATACGCAGTATTTT.

This sequence joins TRBV15 and TRBJ2-1; 9 nucleotides match TRBD1. Germline V lookup: CDR1 LNHNV, CDR2 YYDKDF (reference sequence). This CDR3 comprises 15 residues. J lost 1 base, V lost 4 bases, and 2 bases had no gene match. In DNA, the CDR3 is TGTGCCACCAGCACGGACAGGGGTTCCTACAATGAGCAGTTCTTC. Amino acids: CATSTDRGSYNEQFF.

The chain is built from TRBV29-1 and TRBJ2-7; D assignment may be TRBD1 or TRBD2 (5 bases each). Germline V gives CDR1 SQVTM, CDR2 ANQGSEA. V lost 7 bases and J 6 bases, leaving 22 bases between the germline ends. CDR3 length: 14 amino acids. CDR3 DNA: TGCAGCGCCACCCCCGGGACCATCCTTACCGAGCAGTACTTC. It is translated as CSATPGTILTEQYF.

This clone was seen more than once but under ten times. V and J are TRBV29-1 and TRBJ2-1, with 13 nucleotides matching TRBD2. The length of the CDR3 is 16 residues. CDR1 and CDR2 from the germline V gene are SQVTM and ANQGSEA. V shed 6 bases, J shed 10 bases, and the junction held 15 bases outside the gene matches. CDR3 protein: CSVRLAGGSWESEQFF. In DNA form, the CDR3 reads TGCAGCGTGCGACTAGCGGGAGGCTCCTGGGAAAGCGAGCAGTTCTTC.

The chain employs TRBV9 and TRBJ2-1, with 9 bases that match TRBD2. The J segment lost 4 bases and the V segment lost 0 bases, leaving 5 bases of the junction unmatched. The CDR3 is 16 residues long. Germline CDR1 and CDR2: SGDLS and YYNGEE. CDR3 nucleotides: TGTGCCAGCAGCGTAGTAGGGCGGGAGGGGTACAATGAGCAGTTCTTC. Its protein product is CASSVVGREGYNEQFF.

The chain couples TRBV7-2 to TRBJ1-2, with D unclear. This CDR3 comprises 13 residues. Germline-derived CDR1 and CDR2 are SGHTA and FQGNSA. Trimming took off 5 bases at V and 2 bases at J, with 9 bases between the two ends. CDR3 sequence: CASSDGRNYGYTF. The CDR3 DNA is TGTGCCAGCAGCGACGGGAGGAACTATGGCTACACCTTC. Filled out from reference TRBV7-2 and TRBJ1-2, the complete variable domain reads GAGVSQSPSNKVTEKGKDVELRCDPISGHTALYWYRQSLGQGLEFLIYFQGNSAPDKSGLPSDRFSAERTGGSVSTLTIQRTQQEDSAVYLCASSDGRNYGYTFGSGTRLTVV.

This sequence joins TRBV5-6 and TRBJ2-1, with 9 bases matching TRBD2. The CDR3 is made up of 15 amino acids. Per the germline V gene, CDR1 is SGHDT and CDR2 is YYEEEE. Losses at the gene ends were 4 bases for V and 7 bases for J; bases not matched to a gene: 9. The CDR3 region is CASSPDSGSRNEQFF. Written as DNA, the CDR3 is TGTGCCAGCAGCCCAGATAGCGGGAGTAGGAATGAGCAGTTCTTC.

The chain employs TRBV18 and TRBJ2-1; D call uncertain. Looked up from germline, CDR1 is KGHSH and CDR2 is LQKENI. This CDR3 has 10 amino acids. Trimming stripped 6 bases from V and 6 bases from J, with 3 bases between. The CDR3 DNA is TGTGCCAGCTCGGTCAATGAGCAGTTCTTC. Translated, it gives CASSVNEQFF. Looking up the rest from reference TRBV18 and TRBJ2-1 gives the full variable domain: NAGVMQNPRHLVRRRGQEARLRCSPMKGHSHVYWYRQLPEEGLKFMVYLQKENIIDESGMPKERFSAEFPKEGPSILRIQQVVRGDSAAYFCASSVNEQFFGPGTRLTVL.

This clone showed up just a few times. The chain combines TRBV30 with TRBJ2-1, with a weak D call TRBD2 (6 bases). This CDR3 is 13 amino acids long. CDR1 and CDR2 (germline): GTSNPN, SVGIG (reference sequence). The V end was cut by 1 base, the J end by 7 bases, with 11 bases between. The CDR3 DNA reads as TGTGCCTGGAGTGCCGGGGCGGGAAATGAGCAGTTCTTC. It is translated as CAWSAGAGNEQFF.

Concerning this clone itself: The identical CDR3 is also encoded by other nucleotide sequences in the sample. The rearrangement links TRBV29-1 to TRBJ1-1, with D possibly matching TRBD1 (5 bases). Germline V lookup: CDR1 SQVTM, CDR2 ANQGSEA. V shed 4 bases and J shed 7 bases, with 10 bases lying between them. The CDR3 sequence is 11 residues long. The chain's CDR3 is CSVVGLVEAFF. The CDR3 DNA is TGCAGCGTTGTGGGGCTAGTTGAAGCTTTCTTT.